This T cell receptor beta chain emerged from a study of Graves' ophthalmopathy and Graves' hyperthyroidism. The authors amplified TCR beta CDR3 regions from RNA transcripts. First-round RT-PCR with HTBI primers preceded a second-round multiplex PCR. TCRdb reprocessed the multiplex PCR reads with MiXCR, giving one entry per CDR3 protein. Among hundreds of thousands of distinct CDR3 sequences listed, 40% were seen once. Ten or more counts support this clonotype. Germline loops: CDR1 WNHNN, CDR2 SYGVQD (reference sequence). The CDR3 runs 16 residues. V lost 0 bases and J lost 3; bases outside the gene matches: 2.

Sample: peripheral blood. The TCR originated in an adult man with Graves' ophthalmopathy. J is TRBJ1-1 and V is TRBV10-1; 12 bases fit TRBD1. CDR3 in amino acids: CASSESGQGAYTEAFF. The CDR3 coding sequence is TGCGCCAGCAGTGAGTCGGGACAGGGGGCATACACTGAAGCTTTCTTT.